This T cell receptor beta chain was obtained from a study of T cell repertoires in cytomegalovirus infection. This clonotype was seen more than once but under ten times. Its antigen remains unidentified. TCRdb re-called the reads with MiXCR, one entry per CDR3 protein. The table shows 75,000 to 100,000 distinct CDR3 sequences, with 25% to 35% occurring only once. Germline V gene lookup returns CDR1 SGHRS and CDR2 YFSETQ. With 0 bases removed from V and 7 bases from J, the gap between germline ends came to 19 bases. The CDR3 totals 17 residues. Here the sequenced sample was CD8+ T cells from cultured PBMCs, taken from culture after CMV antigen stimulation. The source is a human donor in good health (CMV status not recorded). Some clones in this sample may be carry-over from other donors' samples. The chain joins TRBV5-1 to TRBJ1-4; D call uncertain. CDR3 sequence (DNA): TGCGCCAGCAGCTTGGAAGTAATAGGGTCGGAATCTGAAAAACTGTTTTTT. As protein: CASSLEVIGSESEKLFF.